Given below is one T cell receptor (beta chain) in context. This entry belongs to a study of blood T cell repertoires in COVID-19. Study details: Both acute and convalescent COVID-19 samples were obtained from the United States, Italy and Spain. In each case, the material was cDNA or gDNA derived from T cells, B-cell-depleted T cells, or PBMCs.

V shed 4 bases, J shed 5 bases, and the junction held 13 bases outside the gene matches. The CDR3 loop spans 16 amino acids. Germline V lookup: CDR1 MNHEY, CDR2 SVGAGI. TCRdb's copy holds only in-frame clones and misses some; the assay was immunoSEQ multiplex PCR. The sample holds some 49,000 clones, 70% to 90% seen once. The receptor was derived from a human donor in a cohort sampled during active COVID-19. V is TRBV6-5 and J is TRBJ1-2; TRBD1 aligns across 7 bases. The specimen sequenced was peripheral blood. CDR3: CASSWDRGALAYGYTF. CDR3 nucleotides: TGTGCCAGCAGTTGGGACAGAGGGGCCTTAGCTTATGGCTACACCTTC.